Each of the 24 T cell receptor beta chains below was sequenced from the same sample in a study of blood T cell dynamics during melanoma immunotherapy. Here immunoSEQ multiplex PCR was the method, and the copy in TCRdb shows in-frame clones only, minus some. The profile covers around 6,600 clones, with around 81% appearing a single time and less than 35% taken by the ten largest. The time point was: pre-treatment baseline. The sequences come from blood, collected from a patient treated with checkpoint blockade. The receptors come from a human donor with melanoma.

This clone was found once. The CDR3 region has the DNA TGTGCCACCGGGGGACAGGGGGCATTTGACTATGGCTACACCTTC. It yields the protein CATGGQGAFDYGYTF. This chain joins TRBV10-3 and TRBJ1-2; 12 bases map to TRBD1. CDR1 and CDR2 (germline): ENHRY, SYGVKD. The CDR3 covers 15 residues. The V gene end was trimmed by 10 bases and the J gene end by 3 bases; junction bases not matched to a gene: 9.

The CDR3 loop reads CSVQGGGGGTDTQYF. DNA for the CDR3: TGCAGCGTTCAAGGGGGAGGGGGCGGTACAGATACGCAGTATTTT. The chain links TRBV29-1 to TRBJ2-3; D is tentatively TRBD1 or TRBD2 (7 bases each). Germline CDR1 reads SQVTM; CDR2 reads ANQGSEA. CDR3 length: 15 amino acids. Trimming cost V 5 bases and J 3 bases, with 18 bases left between them.

This chain connects TRBV5-1 to TRBJ2-7, with a tentative D call TRBD1 (5 bases). The CDR3 contains 16 residues. Trimming stripped 0 bases from V and 8 bases from J, with 21 bases between. CDR1 and CDR2 (germline): SGHRS, YFSETQ. CDR3 DNA sequence: TGCGCCAGCAGCTTGGAGGCAGGGAATATTCCTACGCAGCAGTACTTC. It translates to CASSLEAGNIPTQQYF.

The chain is built from TRBV18 and TRBJ2-2; TRBD2 agrees at 9 bases. Germline CDR1 reads KGHSH; CDR2 reads LQKENI. The CDR3 runs to 19 residues. V trimming: 3 bases; J trimming: 1 base; junction bases outside the gene matches: 12. Here the CDR3 DNA reads TGTGCCAGCTCACCTACCTTTTTTAGCGGGGGAGTGAACACCGGGGAGCTGTTTTTT. This codes for CASSPTFFSGGVNTGELFF.

V and J are TRBV7-8 and TRBJ2-1; 11 bases are a match to TRBD2. CDR1 and CDR2 from the germline V gene are SGHVS and FQNEAQ. J was trimmed by 7 bases and V by 1 base; bases with no gene match: 9. The CDR3 loop spans 17 amino acids. The CDR3 region is CASSLEPGLADKNEQFF. DNA for the CDR3: TGTGCCAGCAGCTTAGAACCGGGACTAGCGGATAAAAATGAGCAGTTCTTC.

The chain joins TRBV7-9 to TRBJ1-4; D unresolved. Trimming removed 1 base from V and 8 bases from J, with 11 bases in between. This CDR3 has 14 residues. The V gene's germline CDR1 is SEHNR and CDR2 FQNEAQ (reference sequence). The CDR3 sequence: CASSLVGGWEKLFF. The CDR3 nucleotides are TGTGCCAGCAGCTTAGTTGGTGGTTGGGAAAAACTGTTTTTT.

This rearrangement joins TRBV5-6 to TRBJ2-3; tentatively, D is TRBD2 (6 bases). The length of the CDR3 is 19 residues. V lost 4 bases and J lost 2, with 26 bases in between. The germline CDR1 and CDR2 sequences are SGHDT and YYEEEE. The CDR3 sequence: CASSHLGKLALRSTDTQYF. CDR3 coding DNA: TGTGCCAGCAGCCATCTCGGGAAGCTAGCGCTCCGTTCCACAGATACGCAGTATTTT.

This clone was found a few times. CDR3 amino acids: CASSLELAGADTQYF. The CDR3 DNA sequence: TGTGCCAGCAGCTTAGAACTAGCGGGGGCGGATACGCAGTATTTT. This rearrangement joins TRBV7-9 to TRBJ2-3; the match to TRBD2 covers 11 bases. Germline V gene sequence: CDR1 SEHNR, CDR2 FQNEAQ (reference sequence). There are 15 residues in the CDR3. With 1 base clipped from V and 6 bases from J, the junction kept 3 bases outside the gene matches.

The rearrangement uses TRBV6-1 and TRBJ1-5, with D possibly matching TRBD1 (5 bases). V shed 6 bases and J shed 1 base, with 10 bases lying between them. The CDR3 has 14 amino acids. Germline V gene sequence: CDR1 MNHNS, CDR2 SASEGT. The CDR3 sequence: CASRGLTSNQPQHF. The CDR3 DNA sequence: TGTGCCAGCAGGGGACTTACGAGCAATCAGCCCCAGCATTTT.

The chain joins TRBV5-6 to TRBJ2-7, with D unresolved. This CDR3 has 14 residues. Deletions cut 0 bases from V and 7 bases from J, with 14 bases between. Germline assignment: CDR1 SGHDT and CDR2 YYEEEE. In DNA form, the CDR3 reads TGTGCCAGCAGCTTGGCGGTGGGGATCGGGGAGCAGTACTTC. Amino acids: CASSLAVGIGEQYF.

This clone was picked up a small number of times. For the CDR3, the DNA is TGTGCCAGCAGCTTGCCCCTTAGGACAGGGCTACCCCGCCATAGGGGCTACACCTTC. Translated, it gives CASSLPLRTGLPRHRGYTF. The chain carries TRBV5-4 and TRBJ1-2, with 8 nucleotides matching TRBD1. From germline, CDR1 is SGHNT and CDR2 YYREEE (reference sequence). Trimming took 1 base from V and 8 from J; bases not matched to a gene: 22. The CDR3 totals 19 residues.

The rearrangement uses TRBV27 and TRBJ2-2; D is perhaps TRBD1 (6 bases). Trimming cost V 7 bases and J 4 bases, with 16 bases left between them. Germline CDR1 reads MNHEY; CDR2 reads SMNVEV (reference sequence). The CDR3 sequence is 15 residues long. CDR3: CASTPWGPGTGELFF. CDR3 bases: TGTGCCAGCACTCCATGGGGGCCCGGCACCGGGGAGCTGTTTTTT.

The chain carries TRBV2 and TRBJ2-7, with TRBD1 matching 9 bases. CDR3 length: 14 residues. The germline gives CDR1 SNHLY, CDR2 FYNNEI. V lost 3 bases to trimming and J lost 6 bases; unmatched junction nucleotides: 6. This CDR3 reads CASSENRDRAEQYF. The CDR3 bases are TGTGCCAGCAGTGAGAACCGGGACAGGGCCGAGCAGTACTTC.

The genes are TRBV19 and TRBJ1-5; D is possibly TRBD1 (5 bases). This CDR3 is 13 amino acids long. Germline V gives CDR1 LNHDA, CDR2 SQIVND (reference sequence). The V end lost 2 bases, the J end lost 7 bases, and 9 bases lay between the germline ends. CDR3 residues: CASSIRRGQPQHF. The CDR3, as DNA: TGTGCCAGTAGTATACGGAGGGGCCAGCCCCAGCATTTT. The full variable domain, its missing parts supplied by reference TRBV19 and TRBJ1-5, is DGGITQSPKYLFRKEGQNVTLSCEQNLNHDAMYWYRQDPGQGLRLIYYSQIVNDFQKGDIAEGYSVSREKKESFPLTVTSAQKNPTAFYLCASSIRRGQPQHFGDGTRLSIL.

The chain couples TRBV2 to TRBJ2-2; D perhaps matches TRBD1 (5 bases). Germline assignment: CDR1 SNHLY and CDR2 FYNNEI. Trimming took 7 bases from V and 1 from J, leaving 10 bases between them. The CDR3 consists of 14 residues. This chain's CDR3 is CASTGQKNTGELFF. CDR3 nucleotides: TGTGCCAGCACAGGACAAAAGAACACCGGGGAGCTGTTTTTT.

The rearrangement joins TRBV10-1 to TRBJ2-3; maybe TRBD2 (6 bases). Germline V gives CDR1 WNHNN, CDR2 SYGVQD (reference sequence). V lost 3 bases to trimming and J lost 1 base, with 11 bases between them. CDR3 length equals 15 residues. In nucleotides, the CDR3 is TGCGCCAGCAGTGACGGGGGAGGCGGCACAGATACGCAGTATTTT. The encoded protein is CASSDGGGGTDTQYF.

The sample holds a few counts of this clone. The J gene is TRBJ1-6, the V gene TRBV5-4; 9 bases fit TRBD1. The CDR3 covers 16 residues. CDR1 SGHNT and CDR2 YYREEE come from the germline V gene (reference sequence). The trim removed 3 bases at V and 10 bases at J, leaving 11 bases unmatched. The chain's CDR3 is CASSWGGQGSGSPLHF. CDR3 DNA: TGTGCCAGCAGCTGGGGGGGACAGGGTTCAGGATCACCCCTCCACTTT.

This sequence joins TRBV6-1 and TRBJ2-1; a weak D match, TRBD1 (7 bases). The CDR3 is made up of 13 amino acids. The V end was cut by 7 bases, the J end by 6 bases, with 13 bases between. Looked up from germline, CDR1 is MNHNS and CDR2 is SASEGT. CDR3 coding DNA: TGTGCCAGCAAACTTCAGGGGGGCAATGAGCAGTTCTTC. Amino acid sequence: CASKLQGGNEQFF.

The rearrangement uses TRBV6-1 and TRBJ1-5, with TRBD1 matching over 10 bases. Germline V gene lookup returns CDR1 MNHNS and CDR2 SASEGT. V lost 8 bases to trimming and J lost 5 bases; unmatched junction nucleotides: 9. The CDR3 totals 15 residues. The DNA of the CDR3 is TGTGCCAGCGTCTTCGGGACAGGGGTGGATCAGCCCCAGCATTTT. It codes for CASVFGTGVDQPQHF.

The genes are TRBV5-1 and TRBJ1-2, with D possibly matching TRBD1 (6 bases). CDR3 size: 15 residues. V was pared by 0 bases and J by 3 bases, with 12 bases between. Germline V lookup: CDR1 SGHRS, CDR2 YFSETQ. CDR3 sequence reads: CASSLEGGTYYGYTF. The CDR3 DNA follows: TGCGCCAGCAGCTTGGAAGGGGGGACCTACTATGGCTACACCTTC.

The chain couples TRBV6-6 to TRBJ1-2; the match to TRBD1 covers 9 bases. The CDR3 is made up of 14 amino acids. CDR1 is MNHNY and CDR2 is SVGAGI in the germline V gene (reference sequence). Trimming cost V 7 bases and J 1 base; bases outside gene matches: 4. CDR3 amino acids: CASIRGQGNYGYTF. The CDR3, as DNA: TGTGCCAGCATCCGGGGACAGGGTAACTATGGCTACACCTTC.

The chain recombines TRBV6-5 with TRBJ1-1, with unresolved D. The germline V gene encodes CDR1 MNHEY and CDR2 SVGAGI. This CDR3 is built from 12 residues. The V end lost 6 bases, the J end lost 8 bases, and 13 bases lay between the germline ends. CDR3 in amino acids: CASRTPEQEAFF. CDR3 in DNA: TGTGCCAGCAGGACCCCCGAACAGGAAGCTTTCTTT.

The CDR3 reads CASSPESKLGTQYF. DNA for the CDR3: TGCGCCAGCAGCCCAGAGTCTAAACTTGGTACGCAGTATTTT. The chain carries TRBV5-1 and TRBJ2-3; D not certain. This CDR3 is 14 amino acids long. Germline CDR1 SGHRS, CDR2 YFSETQ. The V end lost 4 bases, the J end lost 8 bases, and 17 bases lay between the germline ends.

This chain joins TRBV5-6 and TRBJ2-7, with 13 bases that match TRBD2. The J segment lost 6 bases and the V segment lost 4 bases, leaving 7 bases of the junction unmatched. CDR1 and CDR2 (germline): SGHDT, YYEEEE. The CDR3 runs to 15 residues. The CDR3 DNA reads TGTGCCAGCAGCGGATCGGGACTAGCGGGACGCGAGCAGTACTTC. This sequence encodes CASSGSGLAGREQYF.